The rows below give T cell receptor beta chains drawn from one sample of a study of T cell responses to AZD1222 COVID-19 vaccine. Sequenced by immunoSEQ multiplex PCR; TCRdb stores in-frame clones only, minus some. The repertoire holds under 300,000 clones, with 85% to 95% as singletons. This sample comprised peripheral blood, obtained on day 0 of AZD1222 vaccination. All receptors derive from an adult in good health. Both conserved end residues are part of each CDR3. The D gene is left open where the match is weak. The size entry is marked missing in some rows and otherwise reads once, few, many or a size class.

j_call d_call clone_size v_call cdr3_aa cdr3_nt
TRBJ1-5 - - TRBV9 CASSVGGATGQPQHF TGTGCCAGCAGCGTAGGAGGGGCAACGGGTCAGCCCCAGCATTTT
TRBJ1-2 - - TRBV2 CASSEAQGNYGYTF TGTGCCAGCAGTGAAGCGCAAGGGAACTATGGCTACACCTTC
TRBJ2-1 - - TRBV9 CASSPGTLPSYNEQFF TGTGCCAGCAGCCCAGGGACTTTGCCCTCCTACAATGAGCAGTTCTTC
TRBJ2-7 - - TRBV20-1 CSAPRGNEQYF TGCAGTGCACCCCGGGGGAACGAGCAGTACTTC
TRBJ2-1 - - TRBV11-3 CASSLDPRNEQFF TGTGCCAGCAGCTTAGATCCTCGCAATGAGCAGTTCTTC
TRBJ1-5 - - TRBV2 CASSEGTISNQPQHF TGTGCCAGCAGTGAGGGGACAATAAGCAATCAGCCCCAGCATTTT
TRBJ2-7 TRBD2 - TRBV5-1 CASSLGPVGGSYEQYF TGCGCCAGCAGCTTGGGTCCCGTGGGGGGGTCCTACGAGCAGTACTTC
TRBJ2-3 - - TRBV4-2 CASSQTLTDTQYF TGTGCCAGCAGCCAAACACTCACAGATACGCAGTATTTT
TRBJ2-7 TRBD2 - TRBV6-2/TRBV6-3 CASSYRIAGGNSYEQYF TGTGCCAGCAGTTACCGGATAGCGGGAGGTAACTCCTACGAGCAGTACTTC
TRBJ1-1 TRBD1 - TRBV4-1 CASSQQGTGRTEAFF TGCGCCAGCAGCCAACAAGGGACAGGGAGGACTGAAGCTTTCTTT
TRBJ2-2 - - TRBV4-3 CASSQENRWGSTGELFF TGCGCCAGCAGCCAAGAGAACCGGTGGGGTAGCACCGGGGAGCTGTTTTTT
TRBJ1-1 - few TRBV7-9 CASSPRGARNTEAFF TGTGCCAGCAGCCCTCGGGGGGCCCGAAACACTGAAGCTTTCTTT
TRBJ2-7 - - TRBV7-9 CASSPSQGGYEQYF TGTGCCAGCAGCCCCTCCCAAGGAGGGTACGAGCAGTACTTC
TRBJ2-5 - once TRBV2 CASSPNRAQETQYF TGTGCCAGCAGCCCTAACAGGGCACAAGAGACCCAGTACTTC
TRBJ1-2 - - TRBV7-9 CASSLGDRDGYTF TGTGCCAGCAGCTTAGGTGATAGGGATGGCTACACCTTC
TRBJ1-2 - - TRBV6-5 CASSYTGRGANYGYTF TGTGCCAGCAGTTACACGGGCCGGGGGGCGAACTATGGCTACACCTTC
TRBJ2-3 - - TRBV5-1 CASSLASADTQYF TGCGCCAGCAGCTTGGCCTCCGCAGATACGCAGTATTTT